One sample yielded the 15 T cell receptor beta chains listed below, sequenced in a study of T cell responses to AZD1222 COVID-19 vaccine. Some clones are missing from TCRdb's copy, which holds only in-frame ones; the method was immunoSEQ multiplex PCR. The sample includes 130,000 to 150,000 clones, 90% to 95% of them seen just once. Specimen: peripheral blood, collected on day 0 of AZD1222 vaccination. The receptors here all came from an adult in good health.

This chain joins TRBV6-5 and TRBJ1-6; D is uncertain. The CDR3 totals 16 residues. The germline V gene has CDR1 MNHEY and CDR2 SVGAGI. Trimming left V 0 bases short and J 8 bases short, with 14 bases between. CDR3: CASSYSRPGPYSPLHF. CDR3 in DNA: TGTGCCAGCAGTTACTCGAGGCCAGGCCCCTATTCACCCCTCCACTTT.

This clone was counted once. The rearrangement uses TRBV7-3 and TRBJ1-6; 9 nucleotides match TRBD1. This CDR3 comprises 14 residues. J gave up 10 bases and V 2 bases, and 3 bases lay outside the gene matches. The germline V gene encodes CDR1 SGHTA and CDR2 FQGTGA. CDR3 bases: TGTGCCAGCAGCTTAGGGACAGGGCACTCACCCCTCCACTTT. Protein product: CASSLGTGHSPLHF.

In nucleotides, the CDR3 is TGTGCCAGCAGCGTGGACAGGGGAAACATTCAGTACTTC. Protein product: CASSVDRGNIQYF. This sequence joins TRBV7-8 and TRBJ2-4; 9 nucleotides align to TRBD1. The J segment lost 6 bases and the V segment lost 5 bases, leaving 2 bases of the junction unmatched. Germline V gene data show CDR1 as SGHVS and CDR2 as FQNEAQ. The length of the CDR3 is 13 residues. The full variable domain, in which reference TRBV7-8 and TRBJ2-4 provide the parts outside the CDR3, is GAGVSQSPRYKVAKRGQDVALRCDPISGHVSLFWYQQALGQGPEFLTYFQNEAQLDKSGLPSDRFFAERPEGSVSTLKIQRTQQEDSAVYLCASSVDRGNIQYFGAGTRLSVL.

The chain has TRBV14 and TRBJ2-3; weak D call: TRBD2 (6 bases). The CDR3 length is 14 residues. Germline V CDR1 and CDR2: SGHDN, FVKESK. Trimming cost V 4 bases and J 4 bases, with 12 bases left between them. CDR3 coding DNA: TGTGCCAGCAGCCGGAGGGGTTGGGCAGATACGCAGTATTTT. Translating it yields CASSRRGWADTQYF.

The chain couples TRBV19 to TRBJ1-4; D may be TRBD1 (6 bases). The CDR3 covers 12 residues. Germline CDR1 and CDR2: LNHDA and SQIVND (reference sequence). The ends were cut back, 10 bases at V and 7 bases at J, with 13 bases in the middle. The CDR3 DNA reads TGTGCCACCGGGACACGGTCTGAAAAACTGTTTTTT. Translated, it gives CATGTRSEKLFF.

The chain carries TRBV5-6 and TRBJ1-6; no firm D call. Trimming removed 2 bases from V and 0 bases from J, with 3 bases in between. The CDR3 totals 14 residues. From germline, CDR1 is SGHDT and CDR2 YYEEEE. The CDR3 sequence: CASSFGSYNSPLHF. The CDR3 DNA is TGTGCCAGCAGCTTCGGCTCCTATAATTCACCCCTCCACTTT.

The V call is TRBV6-6, the J call TRBJ1-6; 11 bases agree with TRBD1. Germline CDR1 MNHNY, CDR2 SVGAGI (reference sequence). The J segment lost 8 bases and the V segment lost 9 bases, leaving 3 bases of the junction unmatched. This CDR3 is 13 amino acids long. CDR3 sequence reads: CASWDRGYSPLHF. DNA for the CDR3: TGTGCCAGTTGGGACAGGGGGTATTCACCCCTCCACTTT.

The chain carries TRBV6-5 and TRBJ2-5, with 7 bases that match TRBD2. The germline CDR1 and CDR2 sequences are MNHEY and SVGAGI. The J segment lost 5 bases and the V segment lost 3 bases, leaving 6 bases of the junction unmatched. The CDR3 spans 14 residues. The CDR3 here is CASSYWEGGETQYF. As DNA, the CDR3 is TGTGCCAGCAGTTATTGGGAGGGTGGCGAGACCCAGTACTTC.

About this clone: Germline and junction disagree at one end, which may indicate a read error. The V call is TRBV25-1, the J call TRBJ2-1, with TRBD2 matching over 7 bases. The CDR3 is made up of 13 amino acids. Germline-derived CDR1 and CDR2 are MGHDK and SYGVNS. The CDR3 coding sequence is TGCCGCCTTGGCGGGAGCTCCTACAATGAGCAGTTCTTC. Its translation: CRLGGSSYNEQFF. Full variable domain (remainder filled in from reference TRBV25-1 and TRBJ2-1): EADIYQTPRYLVIGTGKKITLECSQTMGHDKMYWYQQDPGMELHLIHYSYGVNSTEKGDLSSESTVSRIRTEHFPLTLESARPSHTSQYLCRLGGSSYNEQFFGPGTRLTVL.

CDR3: CASSLVLGYGYTF. CDR3 nucleotides: TGTGCCAGCAGCTTAGTTTTAGGCTATGGCTACACCTTC. The chain carries TRBV7-2 and TRBJ1-2; no firm D call. This CDR3 is 13 amino acids long. V was cut by 1 base and J by 4 bases, with 7 bases left in between. The germline V gene has CDR1 SGHTA and CDR2 FQGNSA. The full variable domain, in which reference TRBV7-2 and TRBJ1-2 provide the parts outside the CDR3, is GAGVSQSPSNKVTEKGKDVELRCDPISGHTALYWYRQSLGQGLEFLIYFQGNSAPDKSGLPSDRFSAERTGGSVSTLTIQRTQQEDSAVYLCASSLVLGYGYTFGSGTRLTVV.

This clone was seen just once. V gene TRBV7-9 combines with J gene TRBJ1-3, with D possibly matching TRBD1 (6 bases). Trimming shortened V by 5 bases and J by 14 bases, and 16 bases separated the two germline ends. The CDR3 is 12 residues long. CDR1 and CDR2 from the germline V gene are SEHNR and FQNEAQ (reference sequence). The CDR3 region has the DNA TGTGCCAGCAGCCTCCTCGACAGGAACTTATATTTT. Amino acid sequence: CASSLLDRNLYF. Supplemented by reference TRBV7-9 and TRBJ1-3, the full variable domain reads DTGVSQNPRHKITKRGQNVTFRCDPISEHNRLYWYRQTLGQGPEFLTYFQNEAQLEKSRLLSDRFSAERPKGSFSTLEIQRTEQGDSAMYLCASSLLDRNLYFGEGSWLTVV.

CDR3 nucleotide sequence: TGTGCCAGCAGCAGGACAGGGTTAGAGACCCAGTACTTC. Its translation is CASSRTGLETQYF. The rearrangement links TRBV11-1 to TRBJ2-5, with 8 bases lining up with TRBD1. The V gene end was trimmed by 5 bases and the J gene end by 4 bases; junction bases not matched to a gene: 3. The CDR3 extends over 13 amino acids. CDR1 and CDR2 (germline): SGHAT, FQDESV (reference sequence).

V is TRBV7-2 and J is TRBJ1-1, with D possibly being TRBD1 (5 bases). The CDR3 consists of 14 residues. The germline V gene has CDR1 SGHTA and CDR2 FQGNSA. Trimming left V 5 bases short and J 1 base short, with 11 bases between. The CDR3 coding sequence is TGTGCCAGCAGCGACAGACGGAAGAACACTGAAGCTTTCTTT. It is translated as CASSDRRKNTEAFF.

This chain's CDR3 is CASSRGGAHQYSNQPQHF. CDR3 nucleotide sequence: TGTGCCAGCAGTCGCGGGGGGGCACACCAATATAGCAATCAGCCCCAGCATTTT. The rearrangement links TRBV6-2 or TRBV6-3 to TRBJ1-5; D is perhaps TRBD1 (6 bases). Looked up from germline, CDR1 is MNHEY and CDR2 is SVGEGT. With 5 bases removed from V and 0 bases from J, the gap between germline ends came to 20 bases. The CDR3 has 18 amino acids.

The chain recombines TRBV19 with TRBJ1-6; D is perhaps TRBD1 (6 bases). The CDR3 is 14 residues long. Germline CDR1 and CDR2: LNHDA and SQIVND (reference sequence). V lost 3 bases and J lost 8, with 11 bases in between. CDR3 sequence: CASSIRDIDSPLHF. The DNA of the CDR3 is TGTGCCAGTAGTATCCGGGACATAGATTCACCCCTCCACTTT.